Shown below are 21 T cell receptor beta chains from a single sample sequenced in a study of cytomegalovirus exposure and HLA in healthy donors. The PCR contained 60 Vbeta and 13 Jbeta primers. Libraries were prepared by immunoSEQ multiplex PCR; TCRdb keeps only in-frame clonotypes and omits some of them. The top ten hold roughly 5.7% of the sample, which has 55,000 to 70,000 clones, about 84% seen once. Sequenced sample: PBMCs. Source of these receptors: a male donor in good health and CMV-seronegative.

V usage is TRBV7-3 and J usage is TRBJ1-1, with D possibly TRBD1 on 6 matching bases. The length of the CDR3 is 14 residues. Germline CDR1 SGHTA, CDR2 FQGTGA. V lost 5 bases and J 3 bases, leaving 13 bases between the germline ends. The CDR3 DNA reads TGTGCCAGCAGCACAGGGACCTATGACACTGAAGCTTTCTTT. Amino acids: CASSTGTYDTEAFF.

Here the CDR3 DNA reads TGTGCCAGCACGGGACAGAGCCAAGGCTACACCTTC. Its protein is CASTGQSQGYTF. The genes are TRBV2 and TRBJ1-2; TRBD1 matches at 7 bases. This CDR3 has 12 amino acids. Per germline, CDR1 SNHLY and CDR2 FYNNEI. The V and J ends lost 7 bases and 8 bases, in that order; junction bases with no gene match: 7.

The rearrangement joins TRBV29-1 to TRBJ1-5; possible D gene TRBD1, 5 bases. The V end lost 4 bases, the J end lost 2 bases, and 12 bases lay between the germline ends. Germline V gene lookup returns CDR1 SQVTM and CDR2 ANQGSEA. The CDR3 is 14 amino acids. In DNA form, the CDR3 reads TGCAGCGTTGGCGGGGGGGAGGGCAATCAGCCCCAGCATTTT. This sequence encodes CSVGGGEGNQPQHF.

The chain employs TRBV11-1 and TRBJ1-6; D might be TRBD1 (5 bases). Trimming took 0 bases from V and 8 from J, leaving 8 bases between them. This CDR3 spans 14 amino acids. The germline CDR1 and CDR2 sequences are SGHAT and FQDESV (reference sequence). The CDR3 DNA is TGTGCCAGCAGCTTAGCGGGGGGGGATTCACCCCTCCACTTT. This encodes CASSLAGGDSPLHF.

This chain joins TRBV7-3 and TRBJ2-6; 13 positions agree with TRBD2. This CDR3 contains 18 residues. V gave up 4 bases and J gave up 2 bases; unmatched junction bases: 5. Germline V gives CDR1 SGHTA, CDR2 FQGTGA. The CDR3 nucleotides are TGTGCCAGCAGCTCGGGACTAGCGGGGATAACTGGGGCCAACGTCCTGACTTTC. It codes for CASSSGLAGITGANVLTF.

Of note for this clone: The germline gene is not matched at one end of the junction; a read error may be the cause. This sequence joins TRBV7-6 and TRBJ2-6; maybe TRBD1 (6 bases). In germline, CDR1 is SGHVS, CDR2 FNYEAQ. The CDR3 loop spans 17 amino acids. The CDR3 is CASSSDSLYSGANGLTF. The CDR3 region has the DNA TGTGCCAGCAGCTCGGACAGCCTATACTCTGGGGCCAACGGCCTGACTTTC.

This clone was seen a few times. This sequence joins TRBV5-1 and TRBJ1-4; TRBD1 agrees at 8 bases. The germline V gene encodes CDR1 SGHRS and CDR2 YFSETQ. The CDR3 loop spans 19 amino acids. Germline trimming cut 0 bases from V and 2 bases from J; bases unmatched to any gene: 12. The CDR3 here is CASSLGSGGIELTNEKLFF. The CDR3 region has the DNA TGCGCCAGCAGCTTGGGTTCAGGGGGCATCGAATTGACTAATGAAAAACTGTTTTTT.

The chain uses TRBV7-3 and TRBJ2-2; the match to TRBD2 covers 8 bases. V was pared by 5 bases and J by 1 base, with 6 bases of the junction left unmatched. From germline, CDR1 is SGHTA and CDR2 FQGTGA. The CDR3 covers 16 residues. CDR3 nucleotides: TGTGCCAGCAGCCCCGGGACTAGTAGGAACACCGGGGAGCTGTTTTTT. Its protein product is CASSPGTSRNTGELFF.

The gene calls are TRBV30 and TRBJ2-7; 11 bases line up with TRBD1. The CDR3 runs 16 residues. Looked up from germline, CDR1 is GTSNPN and CDR2 is SVGIG (reference sequence). With 2 bases clipped from V and 3 bases from J, the junction kept 9 bases outside the gene matches. The CDR3 nucleotides read TGTGCCTGGAGTTCCTTTTGGGGACAGGGGGACTACGAGCAGTACTTC. Its translation: CAWSSFWGQGDYEQYF.

The chain links TRBV5-8 to TRBJ1-5; 7 nucleotides line up with TRBD1. With V trimmed by 0 bases and J by 5 bases, 2 bases remained unmatched. This CDR3 has 14 amino acids. Germline assignment: CDR1 SGHTS and CDR2 YDEGEE. The CDR3 DNA reads TGTGCCAGCAGCTTGGTACAGGGGTATCAGCCCCAGCATTTT. It encodes CASSLVQGYQPQHF.

The chain links TRBV6-5 to TRBJ1-4; 7 positions agree with TRBD1. CDR1 is MNHEY and CDR2 is SVGAGI in the germline V gene. This CDR3 has 14 residues. After removal of 7 bases from V and 5 bases from J, the junction contained 7 bases not matched to a gene. The CDR3 sequence is CASTSDRFNEKLFF. The CDR3 nucleotides read TGTGCCAGCACCTCGGACAGGTTCAATGAAAAACTGTTTTTT.

The chain couples TRBV5-1 to TRBJ1-2, with 8 nucleotides matching TRBD1. The ends lost 3 bases at V and 7 bases at J; junction bases unmatched: 11. CDR1 and CDR2 (germline): SGHRS, YFSETQ. This CDR3 is built from 15 residues. CDR3 region: CASSSETGEVGGYTF. For the CDR3, the DNA is TGCGCCAGCAGCTCCGAGACAGGGGAGGTTGGTGGCTACACCTTC.

V is TRBV5-4 and J is TRBJ2-7; TRBD1 might be the D (6 bases). The V and J ends lost 4 bases and 3 bases respectively, with 17 bases between them. The CDR3 runs to 15 residues. Per the germline V gene, CDR1 is SGHNT and CDR2 is YYREEE (reference sequence). Here the CDR3 DNA reads TGTGCCAGCAGCAGCTATAGGGACACCTACTACGAGCAGTACTTC. Translating gives CASSSYRDTYYEQYF.

The chain carries TRBV11-2 and TRBJ1-1; no firm D call. This CDR3 contains 13 residues. V was cut by 3 bases and J by 7 bases, with 12 bases left in between. CDR1 is SGHAT and CDR2 is FQNNGV in the germline V gene. The DNA of the CDR3 is TGTGCCAGCAGCTTGAGCTCCGTGATTGAAGCTTTCTTT. Protein sequence: CASSLSSVIEAFF.

This clone was observed once. The chain recombines TRBV7-2 with TRBJ1-2, with D maybe TRBD1 (5 bases). CDR1 is SGHTA, CDR2 FQGNSA, per germline. The CDR3 is 12 amino acids. V gave up 2 bases and J gave up 5 bases, with 6 bases separating them. CDR3 coding DNA: TGTGCCAGCAGCTTACGGGGGTATGGCTACACCTTC. The encoded protein is CASSLRGYGYTF. The full variable domain, in which reference TRBV7-2 and TRBJ1-2 provide the parts outside the CDR3, is GAGVSQSPSNKVTEKGKDVELRCDPISGHTALYWYRQSLGQGLEFLIYFQGNSAPDKSGLPSDRFSAERTGGSVSTLTIQRTQQEDSAVYLCASSLRGYGYTFGSGTRLTVV.

The chain uses TRBV5-1 and TRBJ2-2, with D possibly matching TRBD2 (6 bases). V was pared by 0 bases and J by 5 bases, with 8 bases between. CDR3 length equals 14 residues. Germline CDR1 is SGHRS and CDR2 is YFSETQ. CDR3 sequence: CASSLDGGTGELFF. The CDR3 nucleotides are TGCGCCAGCAGCTTGGATGGGGGGACCGGGGAGCTGTTTTTT. The variable domain in full, completed from reference TRBV5-1 and TRBJ2-2, reads KAGVTQTPRYLIKTRGQQVTLSCSPISGHRSVSWYQQTPGQGLQFLFEYFSETQRNKGNFPGRFSGRQFSNSRSEMNVSTLELGDSALYLCASSLDGGTGELFFGEGSRLTVL.

J is TRBJ2-2 and V is TRBV4-1; 7 bases map to TRBD1. V shed 0 bases, J shed 4 bases, and the junction held 2 bases outside the gene matches. The germline gives CDR1 MGHRA, CDR2 YSYEKL. The CDR3 is 15 amino acids. This chain's CDR3 is CASSQDRGSTGELFF. The DNA for the CDR3 is TGCGCCAGCAGCCAAGACAGGGGGAGCACCGGGGAGCTGTTTTTT.

Only one count was recorded for this clone. V and J are TRBV5-1 and TRBJ2-7, with 10 bases that match TRBD1. The CDR3 is made up of 14 amino acids. V shed 3 bases and J 3 bases; nucleotides not matched to a gene: 3. Germline assignment: CDR1 SGHRS and CDR2 YFSETQ. CDR3 DNA: TGCGCCAGCAGCTCGGGGACAGGGGTCTACGAGCAGTACTTC. Its protein product is CASSSGTGVYEQYF.

This clone was counted between two and nine times. This chain joins TRBV13 and TRBJ1-6; D is possibly TRBD1 (5 bases). The germline CDR1 and CDR2 sequences are PRHDT and FYEKMQ (reference sequence). The CDR3 totals 15 residues. The V and J ends lost 6 bases and 3 bases respectively, with 12 bases between them. The CDR3 is CASRVRGGYNSPLHF. CDR3 bases: TGTGCCAGCAGAGTTCGGGGGGGCTATAATTCACCCCTCCACTTT.

The chain employs TRBV2 and TRBJ1-2; 8 positions agree with TRBD1. From germline, CDR1 is SNHLY and CDR2 FYNNEI. There are 15 residues in the CDR3. The junction had 7 bases not matched to a gene; V was cut back by 3 bases and J by 4 bases. In nucleotides, the CDR3 is TGTGCCAGCAGTGATACGACAGGGGAGGCCTATGGCTACACCTTC. Translation gives CASSDTTGEAYGYTF.

The chain uses TRBV30 and TRBJ1-2; D ambiguous. The CDR3 is 12 residues long. Germline V gene sequence: CDR1 GTSNPN, CDR2 SVGIG (reference sequence). The ends were cut back, 1 base at V and 2 bases at J, with 5 bases in the middle. Here the CDR3 reads CAWSAGNYGYTF. The CDR3 nucleotides are TGTGCCTGGAGTGCAGGAAACTATGGCTACACCTTC.